This is a list of T cell receptor beta chains from one sample in a study of Tregs in tolerant kidney transplant recipients. The method was immunoSEQ multiplex PCR; TCRdb's version includes in-frame clones alone and lacks a portion of them. Of under 20,000 clones in the sample, 65% to 90% were seen once. Specimen: Tregs from blood. These receptor sequences come from a human donor in good health. CDR3s include the opening cysteine and the closing phenylalanine or tryptophan. The D gene is left open where the match is weak. The size entry is marked missing in some rows and otherwise reads once, few, many or a size class.

J: TRBJ2-6; V: TRBV2; size: NA; D: TRBD2; DNA: TGTGCCAGTGCGGGAGGCGGTGGGAGCTCTGGGGCCAACGTCCTGACTTTC; CDR3: CASAGGGGSSGANVLTF
J: TRBJ2-3; V: TRBV20-1; size: once; D: NA; DNA: TGCAGTGCTAGAGGGTTCGTTACGCAGTATTTT; CDR3: CSARGFVTQYF
J: TRBJ1-5; V: TRBV19; size: NA; D: TRBD1; DNA: TGTGCCAGTGGGCACCTTGGGACAGGGGTAAGCAATCAGCCCCAGCATTTT; CDR3: CASGHLGTGVSNQPQHF
J: TRBJ1-2; V: TRBV19; size: NA; D: NA; DNA: TGTGCCAGTACCCCGAGGCGGGCGTATGGCTACACCTTC; CDR3: CASTPRRAYGYTF
J: TRBJ2-1; V: TRBV4-1; size: once; D: NA; DNA: TGCGCCAGCAGCCAAGTCGGACGCCGAATCTACAATGAGCAGTTCTTC; CDR3: CASSQVGRRIYNEQFF
J: TRBJ2-5; V: TRBV19; size: NA; D: NA; DNA: TGTGCCAGTAGTATATGGGGCAGCCAAACCCTAGCAGAGACCCAGTACTTC; CDR3: CASSIWGSQTLAETQYF
J: TRBJ1-1; V: TRBV27; size: few; D: NA; DNA: TGTGCCAGCAGTCAGACAGGAGCGAACACTGAAGCTTTCTTT; CDR3: CASSQTGANTEAFF
J: TRBJ1-2; V: TRBV7-9; size: few; D: NA; DNA: TGTGCCAGCAGCTTCGGGGTAGCTGGCTACACCTTC; CDR3: CASSFGVAGYTF
J: TRBJ1-6; V: TRBV11-3; size: NA; D: NA; DNA: TGTGCCAGCAGCTTCACAGTACAATGGTGGAATTCACCCCTCCACTTT; CDR3: CASSFTVQWWNSPLHF
J: TRBJ2-5; V: TRBV2; size: NA; D: NA; DNA: TGTGCCAGCAGTACCGAACTAGCAGCCGGGGAGACCCAGTACTTC; CDR3: CASSTELAAGETQYF
J: TRBJ1-1; V: TRBV5-1; size: NA; D: NA; DNA: TGCGCCAGCAAGGAGGGGGATATGAACACTGAAGCTTTCTTT; CDR3: CASKEGDMNTEAFF
J: TRBJ2-5; V: TRBV6-5; size: NA; D: NA; DNA: TGTGCCAGCAGTTACGGACGTGGCTCGGAGACCCAGTACTTC; CDR3: CASSYGRGSETQYF
J: TRBJ2-7; V: TRBV5-6; size: NA; D: NA; DNA: TGTGCCAGCAGGAATTTACAAGACGGCTACGAGCAGTACTTC; CDR3: CASRNLQDGYEQYF
J: TRBJ1-2; V: TRBV19; size: NA; D: TRBD1; DNA: TGTGCCAGTAGTACCCCCCGCCGGGACAGAGCGGGCTACACCTTC; CDR3: CASSTPRRDRAGYTF
J: TRBJ2-5; V: TRBV7-8; size: NA; D: TRBD2; DNA: TGTGCCAGCAGCATCGGACTAGGCCAAGAGACCCAGTACTTC; CDR3: CASSIGLGQETQYF
J: TRBJ2-5; V: TRBV7-6; size: NA; D: NA; DNA: TGTGCCAGCAGCGTTGACAGCGCCTACCAAGAGACCCAGTACTTC; CDR3: CASSVDSAYQETQYF
J: TRBJ2-3; V: TRBV2; size: NA; D: NA; DNA: TGTGCCAGCAGAGCGTTCGCTTCTATTTCAGATACGCAGTATTTT; CDR3: CASRAFASISDTQYF
J: TRBJ1-5; V: TRBV11-1; size: NA; D: NA; DNA: TGTGCCAGCAGCTTGAGTGGGGGTCAGCCCCAGCATTTT; CDR3: CASSLSGGQPQHF
J: TRBJ2-7; V: TRBV4-2; size: medium-sized; D: NA; DNA: TGTGCCAGCAGCCAAGATCCGGGGGCCAACGAGCAGTACTTC; CDR3: CASSQDPGANEQYF
J: TRBJ1-1; V: TRBV19; size: once; D: NA; DNA: TGTGCCACTCGTCAATGGGTGAACACTGAAGCTTTCTTT; CDR3: CATRQWVNTEAFF
J: TRBJ1-2; V: TRBV5-4; size: few; D: NA; DNA: TGTGCCAGCAGCTTCTTCCCCGGGTCCGGACTCAACTATGGCTACACCTTC; CDR3: CASSFFPGSGLNYGYTF
J: TRBJ1-1; V: TRBV5-4; size: NA; D: NA; DNA: TGTGCCAGCAGCCCCCCAGGGAGGGGGGTGGACACTGAAGCTTTCTTT; CDR3: CASSPPGRGVDTEAFF
J: TRBJ2-7; V: TRBV18; size: NA; D: TRBD1; DNA: TGTGCCAGCTCACTTCGACAGGGTGGCCACGAGCAGTACTTC; CDR3: CASSLRQGGHEQYF
J: TRBJ2-6; V: TRBV7-3; size: NA; D: NA; DNA: TGTGCCAGCAGCCCCCAACCTGGGGCCAACGTCCTGACTTTC; CDR3: CASSPQPGANVLTF
J: TRBJ1-2; V: TRBV2; size: few; D: NA; DNA: TGTGCCAGCAGGATAAGTGCGGCGCCGGGCTATGGCTACACCTTC; CDR3: CASRISAAPGYGYTF
J: TRBJ2-7; V: TRBV21-1; size: NA; D: NA; DNA: TGTGCCAGCAGCAATGGTCAGGGCGCCTACGAGCAGTACTTC; CDR3: CASSNGQGAYEQYF